What follows are 11 T cell receptor beta chains derived from one specimen sequenced in a study of blood T cell repertoires in COVID-19. TCRdb keeps only in-frame clones here, not all; method: immunoSEQ multiplex PCR. The sample yields about 200,000 clones, roughly nine tenths seen once. Sequenced: peripheral blood. These receptors came from a woman in her 70s with acute or convalescent COVID-19.

This rearrangement joins TRBV9 to TRBJ2-5; the D gene is possibly TRBD2 (6 bases). The CDR3 runs 14 residues. Trimming took 0 bases from V and 1 from J, leaving 7 bases between them. The germline V gene has CDR1 SGDLS and CDR2 YYNGEE. CDR3 coding DNA: TGTGCCAGCAGCGTAGGGGGGGTCCAAGAGACCCAGTACTTC. Its protein is CASSVGGVQETQYF. Variable domain in full (rest from reference TRBV9 and TRBJ2-5): DSGVTQTPKHLITATGQRVTLRCSPRSGDLSVYWYQQSLDQGLQFLIQYYNGEERAKGNILERFSAQQFPDLHSELNLSSLELGDSALYFCASSVGGVQETQYFGPGTRLLVL.

This chain uses TRBV12-3 or TRBV12-4 with TRBJ2-5; maybe TRBD1 (6 bases). The CDR3 is made up of 13 amino acids. Trimming removed 6 bases from V and 7 bases from J, with 15 bases in between. The CDR3 spells CASSPTGYGTQYF. For the CDR3, the DNA is TGTGCCAGCAGCCCTACAGGGTATGGGACCCAGTACTTC.

A note on this clone: Other DNA variants within this sample encode the same CDR3. V and J are TRBV28 and TRBJ2-1; D not resolved. Germline CDR1 is MDHEN and CDR2 is SYDVKM. V dropped 5 bases and J dropped 2 bases, with 4 bases sitting between them. The CDR3 has 12 amino acids. The CDR3 coding sequence is TGTGCCAGCAGTCTTACCTACAATGAGCAGTTCTTC. Protein: CASSLTYNEQFF.

The V and J genes are TRBV5-6 and TRBJ2-7; 7 bases align to TRBD1. V dropped 4 bases and J dropped 1; count of bases not matched to a gene: 2. Germline CDR1 is SGHDT and CDR2 is YYEEEE. There are 13 residues in the CDR3. The CDR3 is CASSLDRSYEQYF. In nucleotides, the CDR3 is TGTGCCAGCAGCCTGGACAGGTCCTACGAGCAGTACTTC.

The chain couples TRBV5-1 to TRBJ2-2; D possibly corresponds to TRBD1 (6 bases). In germline, CDR1 is SGHRS, CDR2 YFSETQ. V was shortened by 4 bases and J by 1 base, with 11 bases between the two germline ends. This CDR3 spans 15 amino acids. The CDR3 bases are TGCGCCAGCAGCACGGGACATGTGAACACCGGGGAGCTGTTTTTT. This translates into CASSTGHVNTGELFF.

The chain has TRBV2 and TRBJ2-1; TRBD1 matches at 8 bases. CDR1 SNHLY and CDR2 FYNNEI come from the germline V gene. V dropped 4 bases and J dropped 4; count of bases not matched to a gene: 3. The length of the CDR3 is 14 residues. CDR3 sequence reads: CASSVRQGYNEQFF. The DNA of the CDR3 is TGTGCCAGCAGTGTGAGACAGGGGTACAATGAGCAGTTCTTC. Based on the CDR3 plus reference TRBV2 and TRBJ2-1, the full variable domain is EPEVTQTPSHQVTQMGQEVILRCVPISNHLYFYWYRQILGQKVEFLVSFYNNEISEKSEIFDDQFSVERPDGSNFTLKIRSTKLEDSAMYFCASSVRQGYNEQFFGPGTRLTVL.

The V gene is TRBV3-1 (or the pseudogene TRBV3-2), the J gene TRBJ1-1; the match to TRBD1 covers 8 bases. Trimming at V came to 4 bases and at J to 8 bases, leaving 3 bases not matched to a gene. The germline V gene encodes CDR1 LGHDT and CDR2 YNNKEL (reference sequence). This CDR3 region has 12 residues. CDR3 loop: CASSRRTGEAFF. CDR3 sequence (DNA): TGTGCCAGCAGCCGCAGGACAGGGGAAGCTTTCTTT.

This clone was seen a few times. V is TRBV7-6 and J is TRBJ1-2, with 9 bases fitting TRBD1. The length of the CDR3 is 15 residues. Germline lookup yields CDR1 SGHVS and CDR2 FNYEAQ. V shed 4 bases, J shed 1 base, and the junction held 4 bases outside the gene matches. CDR3 bases: TGTGCCAGCAGCTCACGACAGGGGGGTAACTATGGCTACACCTTC. Its translation: CASSSRQGGNYGYTF.

This clone was seen a single time. The rearrangement links TRBV7-9 to TRBJ1-2; unclear D gene. Germline-derived CDR1 and CDR2 are SEHNR and FQNEAQ (reference sequence). This CDR3 contains 14 residues. The V gene lost 5 bases and the J gene lost 4 bases, with 14 bases spanning the gap. For the CDR3, the DNA is TGTGCCAGCAGCCCCATGACGTCGGGCTATGGCTACACCTTC. The encoded protein is CASSPMTSGYGYTF.

This chain links TRBV28 with TRBJ2-4; 7 nucleotides align to TRBD1. The CDR3 contains 14 residues. Losses at the gene ends were 5 bases for V and 7 bases for J; bases not matched to a gene: 8. Germline assignment: CDR1 MDHEN and CDR2 SYDVKM. In DNA, the CDR3 is TGTGCCAGCAGTGGGCAGGGGGTAGGGAACATTCAGTACTTC. Translation gives CASSGQGVGNIQYF.

The J gene is TRBJ2-5, the V gene TRBV5-8; tentatively, D is TRBD2 (6 bases). The CDR3 extends over 11 amino acids. V lost 4 bases and J 5 bases, leaving 6 bases between the germline ends. From germline, CDR1 is SGHTS and CDR2 YDEGEE. CDR3 in DNA: TGTGCCAGCAGCCGGGAGGAGACCCAGTACTTC. It encodes CASSREETQYF.